This TCR beta chain was identified during a study of blood T cell repertoires in COVID-19. About the research overall: Sources were T cells, B-cell-depleted T cells, or PBMCs; the material itself was cDNA or gDNA.

V lost 9 bases to trimming and J lost 7 bases; unmatched junction nucleotides: 10. In germline, CDR1 is KGHDR, CDR2 SFDVKD. This CDR3 has 15 residues. Sequencing was performed with immunoSEQ multiplex PCR; in TCRdb, only in-frame clones are kept and a portion is missing. The sample holds about half a million clones, approximately 86% seen once. Donors in Cohort 3 counted as recovered after two negative PCRs, clearance, or symptom resolution. V and J are TRBV24-1 and TRBJ2-2; 10 bases are shared with TRBD1. This TCR derives from an older woman who had recovered from COVID-19. The material sequenced was PBMCs or T cells enriched from blood (not recorded which). CDR3 bases: TGTGCCACCCGATCCAGACAGGGGGCTGGCGGGGAGCTGTTTTTT. This codes for CATRSRQGAGGELFF.